This TCR beta chain stems from a study of cytotoxic CD8 clonotypes in ibrutinib-treated CLL. Depth targeted 1 in 200,000 to 1 in 1 million T cells, averaging 10x coverage per clonotype. Method: immunoSEQ multiplex PCR; TCRdb's copy keeps in-frame clones and lacks some. The data hold approximately 300,000 clones, with around four fifths observed a single time. Germline CDR1 is MDHEN and CDR2 is SYDVKM. Between the trimmed V and J ends, which lost 3 bases and 9 bases, there was a span of 9 bases. This CDR3 contains 12 residues. The rearrangement links TRBV28 to TRBJ2-1, with D maybe TRBD2 (5 bases). The sequence was obtained from a human donor with chronic lymphocytic leukemia. This material consisted of PBMCs, taken before ibrutinib treatment. The CDR3 bases are TGTGCCAGCAGTTTCGGTAGCGCTGAGCAGTTCTTC. It yields the protein CASSFGSAEQFF. The full variable domain, with the rest looked up from reference TRBV28 and TRBJ2-1, is DVKVTQSSRYLVKRTGEKVFLECVQDMDHENMFWYRQDPGLGLRLIYFSYDVKMKEKGDIPEGYSVSREKKERFSLILESASTNQTSMYLCASSFGSAEQFFGPGTRLTVL.